The 25 T cell receptor beta chains reported below all come from one sample, sequenced in a study of T-cell reconstitution after alpha-beta-depleted transplantation in children. A library of TCRbeta sequences, prepared with unique molecular identifiers, was generated. TCRdb redid the calling of the PCR reads with MiXCR, one entry per CDR3 protein. This sample has about 610,000 distinct CDR3 sequences, with 27% found just once. The input for sequencing was PBMCs, taken before TCRalphabeta/CD19-depleted stem cell transplant. These receptor sequences come from a boy less than two years old with Wiskott-Aldrich syndrome, due to receive a stem cell transplant.

The table lists this clonotype with a few counts. The chain uses TRBV5-5 and TRBJ2-3; TRBD2 might be the D (6 bases). Per germline, CDR1 SGHKS and CDR2 YYEKEE (reference sequence). Between the trimmed V and J ends, which lost 4 bases and 6 bases, there was a span of 12 bases. The length of the CDR3 is 13 residues. The CDR3 sequence: CASSRGLSDTQYF. The CDR3 DNA reads as TGTGCCAGCAGCAGGGGACTTTCTGATACGCAGTATTTT.

V usage is TRBV5-1 and J usage is TRBJ2-3; TRBD2 agrees at 9 bases. The germline gives CDR1 SGHRS, CDR2 YFSETQ. The V gene end was trimmed by 4 bases and the J gene end by 6 bases; junction bases not matched to a gene: 9. The CDR3 covers 15 residues. The CDR3 DNA reads as TGCGCCAGCAGCCTGACTAGCGGAGCGTTGGATACGCAGTATTTT. Encoded protein: CASSLTSGALDTQYF. The whole variable domain, filled in from reference TRBV5-1 and TRBJ2-3, reads KAGVTQTPRYLIKTRGQQVTLSCSPISGHRSVSWYQQTPGQGLQFLFEYFSETQRNKGNFPGRFSGRQFSNSRSEMNVSTLELGDSALYLCASSLTSGALDTQYFGPGTRLTVL.

This clonotype occurred a few times. The chain combines TRBV20-1 with TRBJ2-1, with D possibly matching TRBD2 (5 bases). The V and J ends lost 6 bases and 0 bases respectively, with 15 bases between them. The CDR3 is made up of 15 amino acids. Germline V gene lookup returns CDR1 DFQATT and CDR2 SNEGSKA (reference sequence). Written as DNA, the CDR3 is TGCAGTGCCAGACGACTATTAAGCTCCTACAATGAGCAGTTCTTC. It specifies CSARRLLSSYNEQFF.

This clonotype came up once. This chain joins TRBV11-2 and TRBJ1-6; a weak D match, TRBD1 (5 bases). With 0 bases removed from V and 9 bases from J, the gap between germline ends came to 15 bases. The germline gives CDR1 SGHAT, CDR2 FQNNGV. This CDR3 has 16 residues. CDR3 DNA sequence: TGTGCCAGCAGCTTAGAAGGGCGAGGGGCGAGTTCACCCCTCCACTTT. As protein: CASSLEGRGASSPLHF.

This chain connects TRBV29-1 to TRBJ2-7; 9 bases align to TRBD1. Trimming took 4 bases from V and 7 from J; bases not matched to a gene: 8. CDR1 SQVTM and CDR2 ANQGSEA come from the germline V gene. This CDR3 has 13 residues. CDR3 sequence reads: CSVARTGAMEQYF. CDR3 nucleotide sequence: TGCAGCGTTGCAAGGACAGGGGCAATGGAGCAGTACTTC.

The V call is TRBV7-2, the J call TRBJ1-3; a weak D match, TRBD1 (5 bases). The CDR3 runs 14 residues. CDR1 and CDR2 (germline): SGHTA, FQGNSA. The V end was cut by 1 base, the J end by 4 bases, with 8 bases between. CDR3 nucleotide sequence: TGTGCCAGCAGCTTAGACAGGCTCGGAAACACCATATATTTT. Its protein is CASSLDRLGNTIYF.

The CDR3 DNA sequence: TGCAGTGTAACTCAGGGGATTCAGCCCCAGCATTTT. This encodes CSVTQGIQPQHF. The chain joins TRBV20-1 to TRBJ1-5; D is possibly TRBD1 (6 bases). CDR3 length equals 12 residues. Germline CDR1 is DFQATT and CDR2 is SNEGSKA (reference sequence). V was shortened by 7 bases and J by 6 bases, with 13 bases between the two germline ends.

The rearrangement uses TRBV5-1 and TRBJ1-1; D possibly corresponds to TRBD1 (5 bases). Germline CDR1 reads SGHRS; CDR2 reads YFSETQ. The CDR3 runs 14 residues. V was cut by 4 bases and J by 3 bases, with 13 bases left in between. Written as DNA, the CDR3 is TGCGCCAGCAGCGACAGTCCCGAGGACACTGAAGCTTTCTTT. It encodes CASSDSPEDTEAFF.

This sequence joins TRBV5-1 and TRBJ2-3; 14 bases map to TRBD2. The length of the CDR3 is 18 residues. Germline trimming cut 4 bases from V and 4 bases from J; bases unmatched to any gene: 11. Germline CDR1 reads SGHRS; CDR2 reads YFSETQ. This CDR3 reads CASSAGLAGAMVADTQYF. CDR3 DNA sequence: TGCGCCAGCAGCGCGGGACTAGCGGGAGCCATGGTAGCAGATACGCAGTATTTT.

The chain combines TRBV12-3 or TRBV12-4 with TRBJ1-4, with 7 nucleotides matching TRBD1. The CDR3 extends over 16 amino acids. With V trimmed by 5 bases and J by 4 bases, 10 bases remained unmatched. Written as DNA, the CDR3 is TGTGCCAGCAGTCGAGAGATAGGGACAGTTAATGAAAAACTGTTTTTT. This encodes CASSREIGTVNEKLFF.

The V and J genes are TRBV27 and TRBJ2-1; weak D call: TRBD2 (5 bases). The germline V gene has CDR1 MNHEY and CDR2 SMNVEV (reference sequence). CDR3 length equals 14 residues. V lost 4 bases and J lost 4, with 11 bases in between. The CDR3 loop is CASSYRGLYNEQFF. The CDR3 DNA reads as TGTGCCAGCAGTTATAGAGGACTGTACAATGAGCAGTTCTTC.

This clonotype was recorded a few times. The V call is TRBV5-1, the J call TRBJ2-7, with D hard to call. This CDR3 comprises 14 residues. Germline lookup yields CDR1 SGHRS and CDR2 YFSETQ. V lost 1 base, J lost 0 bases, and 8 bases lay in between. This CDR3 is CASSLRTSSYEQYF. The CDR3 nucleotides read TGCGCCAGCAGCTTGAGGACGAGCTCCTACGAGCAGTACTTC. Full variable domain (rest looked up from reference TRBV5-1 and TRBJ2-7): KAGVTQTPRYLIKTRGQQVTLSCSPISGHRSVSWYQQTPGQGLQFLFEYFSETQRNKGNFPGRFSGRQFSNSRSEMNVSTLELGDSALYLCASSLRTSSYEQYFGPGTRLTVT.

J is TRBJ2-7 and V is TRBV12-3 or TRBV12-4; 8 positions match TRBD2. This CDR3 region has 13 residues. J gave up 3 bases and V 5 bases, and 3 bases lay outside the gene matches. This CDR3 is CASSISGIYEQYF. CDR3 in DNA: TGTGCCAGCAGTATTAGCGGGATCTACGAGCAGTACTTC.

This chain uses TRBV27 with TRBJ1-1; the D gene is possibly TRBD1 (6 bases). The CDR3 is made up of 14 amino acids. CDR1 and CDR2 from the germline V gene are MNHEY and SMNVEV (reference sequence). Deletions cut 5 bases from V and 2 bases from J, with 12 bases between. CDR3 DNA sequence: TGTGCCAGCAGTGCACACAGGGTTAACACTGAAGCTTTCTTT. Amino acid sequence: CASSAHRVNTEAFF.

The chain uses TRBV5-1 and TRBJ2-5, with D unresolved. Trimming took off 4 bases at V and 0 bases at J, with 10 bases between the two ends. Looked up from germline, CDR1 is SGHRS and CDR2 is YFSETQ. The CDR3 loop spans 14 amino acids. Here the CDR3 reads CASSATSYQETQYF. CDR3 bases: TGCGCCAGCAGCGCCACGAGTTACCAAGAGACCCAGTACTTC.

There are a few counts of this clonotype. V and J are TRBV5-5 and TRBJ2-2; TRBD2 matches at 10 bases. In germline, CDR1 is SGHKS, CDR2 YYEKEE (reference sequence). The CDR3 is 15 residues long. J lost 7 bases, V lost 2 bases, and 5 bases had no gene match. For the CDR3, the DNA is TGTGCCAGCAGCTTAGCGGGAGGGATGTTCGGGGAGCTGTTTTTT. Translating gives CASSLAGGMFGELFF.

The chain joins TRBV14 to TRBJ2-1; TRBD1 matches at 8 bases. Germline CDR1 is SGHDN and CDR2 is FVKESK. This CDR3 is built from 16 residues. V gave up 4 bases and J gave up 10 bases; unmatched junction bases: 15. The CDR3, as DNA: TGTGCCAGCAGCCCCTACAGGGGGGCATTGATTAACGAGCAGTTCTTC. Its protein product is CASSPYRGALINEQFF.

This clonotype has only a few counts. J is TRBJ2-1 and V is TRBV5-1; perhaps D is TRBD1 or TRBD2 (6 bases each). V shed 6 bases and J shed 5 bases, with 21 bases lying between them. This CDR3 region has 16 residues. Per germline, CDR1 SGHRS and CDR2 YFSETQ. The CDR3 region is CASTIGGLAPHNEQFF. The CDR3 DNA reads TGCGCCAGCACCATTGGGGGGCTAGCGCCACACAATGAGCAGTTCTTC.

This rearrangement joins TRBV5-1 to TRBJ2-1; weak D call: TRBD2 (6 bases). This CDR3 spans 15 amino acids. Trimming shortened V by 0 bases and J by 2 bases, and 9 bases separated the two germline ends. Per germline, CDR1 SGHRS and CDR2 YFSETQ. CDR3 sequence reads: CASSLGLGTYNEQFF. The CDR3 nucleotides are TGCGCCAGCAGCTTGGGACTAGGGACCTACAATGAGCAGTTCTTC. The full variable domain, rest sourced from reference TRBV5-1 and TRBJ2-1, is KAGVTQTPRYLIKTRGQQVTLSCSPISGHRSVSWYQQTPGQGLQFLFEYFSETQRNKGNFPGRFSGRQFSNSRSEMNVSTLELGDSALYLCASSLGLGTYNEQFFGPGTRLTVL.

The chain combines TRBV30 with TRBJ1-6; D might be TRBD1 (5 bases). Trimming took 3 bases from V and 5 from J, leaving 5 bases between them. This CDR3 region has 12 residues. Looked up from germline, CDR1 is GTSNPN and CDR2 is SVGIG (reference sequence). The CDR3 region is CAWRGDNSPLHF. The CDR3 coding sequence is TGTGCCTGGAGGGGGGATAATTCACCCCTCCACTTT.

This clonotype was found many times. The chain is built from TRBV5-1 and TRBJ2-1; weak D call: TRBD2 (6 bases). Germline CDR1 SGHRS, CDR2 YFSETQ. Trimming left V 1 base short and J 6 bases short, with 14 bases between. The CDR3 has 15 residues. CDR3: CASSLLLQGGNEQFF. In nucleotides, the CDR3 is TGCGCCAGCAGCTTGCTACTCCAGGGAGGCAATGAGCAGTTCTTC.

The chain couples TRBV20-1 to TRBJ2-7, with D perhaps given as TRBD1 or TRBD2 (8 bases each). Trimming took off 3 bases at V and 3 bases at J, with 18 bases between the two ends. This CDR3 contains 15 residues. CDR1 DFQATT and CDR2 SNEGSKA come from the germline V gene (reference sequence). The CDR3 DNA reads TGCAGTGCTAGTGCAGCGGGAGACAGGGGCTACGAGCAGTACTTC. Translating it yields CSASAAGDRGYEQYF.

V and J are TRBV3-1 and TRBJ2-3, with 8 bases lining up with TRBD2. From germline, CDR1 is LGHDT and CDR2 YNNKEL (reference sequence). The CDR3 has 17 amino acids. Trimming at V came to 1 base and at J to 1 base, leaving 7 bases not matched to a gene. CDR3 sequence (DNA): TGTGCCAGCAGCCAAGTACTAGCGGTTGGGGGCACAGATACGCAGTATTTT. This codes for CASSQVLAVGGTDTQYF.

This clonotype was seen a handful of times. The chain recombines TRBV28 with TRBJ2-1; D gene ambiguous. This CDR3 is built from 14 residues. Trimming left V 7 bases short and J 4 bases short, with 14 bases between. Germline V lookup: CDR1 MDHEN, CDR2 SYDVKM. The CDR3 loop reads CASKGHLKYNEQFF. CDR3 DNA: TGTGCCAGCAAAGGGCACCTGAAATACAATGAGCAGTTCTTC.

The chain recombines TRBV5-1 with TRBJ2-7; 10 nucleotides match TRBD2. Germline loops: CDR1 SGHRS, CDR2 YFSETQ. This CDR3 has 15 amino acids. After removal of 3 bases from V and 1 base from J, the junction contained 4 bases not matched to a gene. Written as DNA, the CDR3 is TGCGCCAGCAGCTGGGTAGCGGGAGGTTCCTACGAGCAGTACTTC. This encodes CASSWVAGGSYEQYF.